This passage covers 13 T cell receptor beta chains from one sample sequenced in a study of T cells in narcolepsy. This table comes from immunoSEQ multiplex PCR, and its TCRdb copy is limited to in-frame clones, with some not included. The table lists some 25,000 clones, just under 85% of them singletons, with 0.55% to 0.75% in the top ten. Sequencing was performed on CD45RA- memory CD4+ T cells from PBMCs. All receptors come from a human donor with narcolepsy.

The rearrangement links TRBV9 to TRBJ2-3, with 9 bases lining up with TRBD1. CDR1 is SGDLS and CDR2 is YYNGEE in the germline V gene. The V and J ends lost 0 bases and 4 bases, in that order; junction bases with no gene match: 6. The CDR3 spans 16 residues. CDR3 in amino acids: CASSVGGGTGSDTQYF. In DNA form, the CDR3 reads TGTGCCAGCAGCGTAGGGGGAGGGACAGGGTCAGATACGCAGTATTTT.

V is TRBV10-3 and J is TRBJ2-1; 8 bases map to TRBD2. Losses at the gene ends were 7 bases for V and 4 bases for J; bases not matched to a gene: 9. This CDR3 contains 15 residues. Germline V gene sequence: CDR1 ENHRY, CDR2 SYGVKD. Here the CDR3 DNA reads TGTGCCATCACCCACCTGGCGGGGGGTTACAATGAGCAGTTCTTC. This encodes CAITHLAGGYNEQFF.

As for this clone: One end of the junction does not line up with germline, which may come from a read error. J is TRBJ2-1 and V is TRBV11-2, with 7 nucleotides matching TRBD1. CDR3 length: 12 residues. CDR1 and CDR2 from the germline V gene are SGHAT and FQNNGV. The CDR3 sequence is CASSLVPGGRVF. The CDR3 DNA sequence: TGTGCCAGCAGCTTAGTCCCAGGGGGAAGGGTCTTC.

The chain couples TRBV6-1 to TRBJ1-2; 9 positions match TRBD1. Germline trimming cut 4 bases from V and 4 bases from J; bases unmatched to any gene: 10. CDR3 length equals 16 residues. Germline assignment: CDR1 MNHNS and CDR2 SASEGT. The CDR3 reads CASSGQPGQGSYGYTF. The CDR3 DNA sequence: TGTGCCAGCAGTGGCCAACCGGGACAGGGATCCTATGGCTACACCTTC.

The chain uses TRBV27 and TRBJ2-2, with D perhaps being TRBD1 or TRBD2 (5 bases each). Between the trimmed V and J ends, which lost 7 bases and 1 base, there was a span of 10 bases. CDR1 and CDR2 from the germline V gene are MNHEY and SMNVEV (reference sequence). There are 14 residues in the CDR3. Written as DNA, the CDR3 is TGTGCCAGCACCAGGGACGTGAACACCGGGGAGCTGTTTTTT. It is translated as CASTRDVNTGELFF.

V is TRBV27 and J is TRBJ2-7, with TRBD2 identical over 7 bases. Germline values: CDR1 MNHEY, CDR2 SMNVEV (reference sequence). V lost 5 bases and J lost 3; bases outside the gene matches: 4. CDR3 length equals 13 residues. The CDR3 coding sequence is TGTGCCAGCAGTAGCGCGGGGGTCTACGAGCAGTACTTC. It yields the protein CASSSAGVYEQYF.

This clone has just a few counts. V usage is TRBV7-3 and J usage is TRBJ1-1; possibly TRBD1 for D (6 bases). Trimming pared 5 bases from V and 6 bases from J, leaving 19 bases between. CDR1 is SGHTA and CDR2 is FQGTGA in the germline V gene. The CDR3 is 15 residues long. CDR3 sequence: CASSPQQGPGAEAFF. DNA for the CDR3: TGTGCCAGCAGCCCACAACAGGGCCCCGGAGCTGAAGCTTTCTTT.

The chain combines TRBV18 with TRBJ1-1; D uncertain. Germline V CDR1 and CDR2: KGHSH, LQKENI. Trimming took off 4 bases at V and 0 bases at J, with 6 bases between the two ends. CDR3 length equals 13 residues. CDR3 sequence: CASSLGVNTEAFF. The DNA of the CDR3 is TGTGCCAGCTCACTCGGGGTGAACACTGAAGCTTTCTTT.

V is TRBV19 and J is TRBJ2-4, with D tentatively TRBD1 or TRBD2 (5 bases each). Germline V gene data show CDR1 as LNHDA and CDR2 as SQIVND (reference sequence). V lost 6 bases, J lost 7 bases, and 13 bases lay in between. The CDR3 has 13 amino acids. In nucleotides, the CDR3 is TGTGCCAGTAGCGACAGTGGGGAGAACATTCAGTACTTC. The encoded protein is CASSDSGENIQYF.

The V call is TRBV6-1, the J call TRBJ2-5; D is ambiguous. V dropped 5 bases and J dropped 9 bases, with 16 bases sitting between them. The CDR3 sequence is 13 residues long. CDR1 MNHNS and CDR2 SASEGT come from the germline V gene. Here the CDR3 DNA reads TGTGCCAGCAGTCCGGAGCCCAGGTTTCCCCAGTACTTC. This sequence encodes CASSPEPRFPQYF.

This rearrangement joins TRBV12-5 to TRBJ1-1; maybe TRBD1 (6 bases). CDR1 is LGHNT and CDR2 is FRNRAP in the germline V gene. CDR3 length equals 15 residues. Trimming took 4 bases from V and 4 from J, leaving 16 bases between them. The CDR3 sequence: CASGSLTRGGTEAFF. The CDR3 coding sequence is TGTGCTAGTGGTTCCCTTACAAGGGGGGGCACTGAAGCTTTCTTT.

The chain has TRBV14 and TRBJ1-2, with 7 bases matching TRBD1. CDR3 size: 15 residues. V dropped 4 bases and J dropped 2; count of bases not matched to a gene: 7. Germline V gene data show CDR1 as SGHDN and CDR2 as FVKESK. The CDR3 coding sequence is TGTGCCAGCAGCCTCTACCGGGACAGAAACTATGGCTACACCTTC. It codes for CASSLYRDRNYGYTF.

Only one count was recorded for this clone. V is TRBV6-1 and J is TRBJ1-3; D gene ambiguous. Germline V gives CDR1 MNHNS, CDR2 SASEGT. V was shortened by 5 bases and J by 1 base, with 12 bases between the two germline ends. This CDR3 is built from 15 residues. CDR3 residues: CASSLRGESGNTIYF. As DNA, the CDR3 is TGTGCCAGCAGTCTCCGAGGAGAATCTGGAAACACCATATATTTT.